A selection of T cell receptor beta chains follows, all from one sample in a study of cytomegalovirus exposure and HLA in healthy donors. The protocol was immunoSEQ multiplex PCR, while the TCRdb copy is restricted to in-frame clones and leaves out a portion. The table shows under 300,000 clones, with about nine tenths occurring only once. Sequenced: PBMCs. The receptors here all came from a man in his forties or fifties in good health and CMV-seropositive. Each CDR3 is given without its conserved first and last residue. D genes are given only for firm matches. Rows give clone size only sometimes, using once, few, many, or a class for an expanded clone.

d_call	v_call	clone_size	j_call	cdr3_aa
TRBD2	TRBV25-1	NA	TRBJ2-1	ASSGTSGSNEQF
NA	TRBV5-4	NA	TRBJ1-1	ASSSPGILNTEAF
NA	TRBV28	few	TRBJ2-6	ASSLRSGVPGANVLT
TRBD1	TRBV28	NA	TRBJ2-3	ASTSQGVTDTQY
NA	TRBV6-1	NA	TRBJ1-2	ASSNRDGYT
NA	TRBV5-1	NA	TRBJ2-7	ASSLEDLREQY
TRBD2	TRBV29-1	NA	TRBJ2-3	SVGGWVAGGTSTDTQY
TRBD2	TRBV9	NA	TRBJ2-5	ASSGGLVSEFQETQY
TRBD1	TRBV15	NA	TRBJ2-1	ATSPRDRVSSYNEQF
NA	TRBV9	NA	TRBJ2-7	ASSVGLSSHEQY
TRBD1	TRBV29-1	NA	TRBJ1-1	SVVPWDRGKGMNTEAF
NA	TRBV2	NA	TRBJ2-3	ASGADTQY
NA	TRBV6-5	NA	TRBJ2-3	ASSYPGTPGIDTQY
TRBD1	TRBV5-1	NA	TRBJ1-2	ASSLEHRGLYGYT
NA	TRBV5-4	NA	TRBJ2-1	ASSSEGRVADEQF
NA	TRBV19	once	TRBJ1-5	ASSIMWEAQH
TRBD2	TRBV5-1	NA	TRBJ2-3	ASSSGLAGGGDTQY
NA	TRBV4-3	NA	TRBJ2-7	ASSQEMTSYEVYEQY
NA	TRBV5-5	NA	TRBJ2-5	ASSLGWSRETQY
TRBD2	TRBV6-5	few	TRBJ2-1	ASSYSHRTSAQF
NA	TRBV15	NA	TRBJ2-3	ATSVTISDTQY
TRBD1	TRBV4-1	NA	TRBJ1-2	ASSTRDRGYGYT
NA	TRBV7-2	NA	TRBJ1-5	ASSPGVSNQPQH
NA	TRBV14	NA	TRBJ2-3	ASSLRGGEDTQY
TRBD2	TRBV19	NA	TRBJ2-7	ASSWTSGRPTYEQY
NA	TRBV7-3	NA	TRBJ2-2	ASSLMAGMVAGELF
TRBD2	TRBV19	few	TRBJ2-7	ASSILAGGPYEQY